This T cell receptor beta chain was captured in a study of post-analysis software for immune sequencing data. The V segment lost 0 bases and the J segment 6 bases; nucleotides outside the gene matches: 8. Germline V gives CDR1 LNHNV, CDR2 YYDKDF (reference sequence). The CDR3 spans 17 residues. Built from TCR beta cDNA, the libraries had unique molecular identifiers in them. TCRdb reprocessed the PCR reads with MiXCR, giving one entry per CDR3 protein. The top ten clones hold around 0.56% of a sample with about 800,000 distinct CDR3 sequences, 25% to 30% of them seen once. This clonotype was detected a few times. Its matching antigen is unknown. Findings and limits, study-wide: Versus controls, multiple sclerosis patients showed significantly lower diversity (normalized Chao1). Elevated frequency relative to controls characterized several TRBV segments in patients, TRBV5-6, TRBV5-1 and TRBV20-1 among them.

This sequence originates from a girl aged 10 to 17 with multiple sclerosis. V and J are TRBV15 and TRBJ2-3, with 11 positions matching TRBD2. Sequenced sample: blood. The CDR3 loop reads CATSRDGLAGGGDTQYF. The CDR3 nucleotides are TGTGCCACCAGCAGAGATGGCCTAGCGGGAGGAGGTGATACGCAGTATTTT.